This T cell receptor (beta chain) comes out of a study of early T cells in non-severe SARS-CoV-2 infection. About the study: Sequencing input comprised bulk RNA from unsorted whole blood; chain pairing was not available.

There are a few counts of this clonotype. Its antigen remains unidentified. The CDR3 is made up of 16 amino acids. Per the germline V gene, CDR1 is MNHNY and CDR2 is SVGAGI (reference sequence). V lost 6 bases to trimming and J lost 7 bases, with 22 bases between them. General observations from the study: Reliance on VDJdb matching favored anti-spike CD8 responses; private and CD4 specificities were missed.

cDNA molecules, individually, were tagged with unique molecular identifiers. TCRdb reprocessed the 5' RACE reads via MiXCR and lists one record per CDR3 protein. The sample lists under 90,000 distinct CDR3 sequences; less than 15% were seen once. The chain recombines TRBV6-6 with TRBJ1-5, with D perhaps TRBD1 (5 bases). The receptor was derived from an adult who was a healthcare worker with PCR-confirmed SARS-CoV-2 infection or an uninfected control (not recorded which). Sample: whole blood. The CDR3 region is CASRHASGGSGQPQHF. CDR3 sequence (DNA): TGTGCCAGCAGACACGCATCGGGGGGGTCAGGGCAGCCCCAGCATTTT.